The entry below gives a single T cell receptor (beta chain) sequence along with its context. Its antigen remains unknown. The data derive from a study of T cell responses to AZD1222 COVID-19 vaccine. As for the study in general: Pooling was applied to second doses at about 4 or about 12 weeks. Study results and limitations: There were mostly white British donors and more females than males, and clonal diversity was possibly underestimated. Baseline seropositivity occurred in only six or seven AZD1222 recipients. In all cases, repertoires were sampled only after the peak T cell response.

Germline V gives CDR1 MNHNY, CDR2 SVGAGI (reference sequence). The CDR3 is 15 residues long. Trimming removed 6 bases at V and 3 bases at J, with 17 bases between. Measured with immunoSEQ multiplex PCR; TCRdb has only the in-frame clones, and not every one. This repertoire shows more than 150,000 clones, less than 95% found once; its top ten account for about 1.6%. Source: peripheral blood, taken on day 0 of AZD1222 vaccination. This receptor was obtained from an adult in good health. This chain connects TRBV6-6 to TRBJ1-2; TRBD1 is a possible D gene (6 bases). The CDR3 DNA sequence: TGTGCCAGCAGCCAGTATGGCAGGGGCTACTATGGCTACACCTTC. Translated: CASSQYGRGYYGYTF.